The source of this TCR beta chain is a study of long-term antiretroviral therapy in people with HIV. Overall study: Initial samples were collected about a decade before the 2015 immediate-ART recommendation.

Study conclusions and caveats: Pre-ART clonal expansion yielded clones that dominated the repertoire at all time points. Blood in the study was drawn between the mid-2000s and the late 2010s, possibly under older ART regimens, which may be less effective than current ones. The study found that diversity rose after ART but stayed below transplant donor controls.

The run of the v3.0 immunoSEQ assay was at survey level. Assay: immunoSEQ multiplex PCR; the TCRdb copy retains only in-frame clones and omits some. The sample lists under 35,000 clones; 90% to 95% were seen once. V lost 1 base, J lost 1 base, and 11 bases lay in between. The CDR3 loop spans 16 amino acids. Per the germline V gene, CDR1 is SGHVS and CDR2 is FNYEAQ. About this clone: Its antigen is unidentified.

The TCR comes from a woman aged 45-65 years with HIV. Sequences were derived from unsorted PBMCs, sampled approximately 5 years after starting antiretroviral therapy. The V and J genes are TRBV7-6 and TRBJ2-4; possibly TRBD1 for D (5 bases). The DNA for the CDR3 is TGTGCCAGCAGCTTAGGCCCAGGGCCGGCCAAAAACATTCAGTACTTC. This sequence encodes CASSLGPGPAKNIQYF.